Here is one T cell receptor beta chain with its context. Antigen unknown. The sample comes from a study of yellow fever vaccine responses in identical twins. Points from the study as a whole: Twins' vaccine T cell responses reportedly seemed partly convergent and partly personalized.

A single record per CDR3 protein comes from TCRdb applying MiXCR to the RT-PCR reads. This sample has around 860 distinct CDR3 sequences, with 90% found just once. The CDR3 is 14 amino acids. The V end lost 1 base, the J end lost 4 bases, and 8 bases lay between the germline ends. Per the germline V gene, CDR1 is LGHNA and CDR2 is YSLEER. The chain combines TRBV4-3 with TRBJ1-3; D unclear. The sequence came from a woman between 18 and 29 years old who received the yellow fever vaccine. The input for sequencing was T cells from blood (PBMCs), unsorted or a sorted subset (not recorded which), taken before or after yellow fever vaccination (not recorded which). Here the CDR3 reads CASSQGSPGNTIYF. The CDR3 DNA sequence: TGCGCCAGCAGCCAAGGTTCTCCGGGAAACACCATATATTTT.